Described below is a single T cell receptor (beta chain) sequence and its context. This CDR3 is built from 12 residues. The V end was cut by 4 bases, the J end by 5 bases, with 6 bases between. Germline assignment: CDR1 SNHLY and CDR2 FYNNEI. This sample was taken from a study of shared clonotypes between healthy human individuals. Using immunoSEQ multiplex PCR, the repertoire was profiled, and TCRdb retains in-frame clones only, with some absent. Here the sample spans about 1 million clones, around 74% being singletons. The CD4+ fraction was divided into a CD45RA+ naive subset and a CD45RA-negative memory subset.

The sample comprised memory CD4+ T cells sorted from blood. The subset is: CD45RA-negative fraction. The rearrangement uses TRBV2 and TRBJ1-5; tentative D call: TRBD1 (5 bases). The TCR comes from a man aged 18 to 30 in good health. DNA for the CDR3: TGTGCCAGCAGTGGGGGGGATCAGCCCCAGCATTTT. The encoded protein is CASSGGDQPQHF.